These 5 T cell receptor beta chains originate from one sample sequenced in a study of low-dose radiotherapy and immunotherapy resistance in tumors. cDNA synthesis used a TRAV/TRBV-specific primer set for both chains. TCRs underwent 15 to 25 PCR cycles of amplification with a constant-region primer and V-primer adapter. TCRdb used MiXCR to reprocess the reads, holding one entry per CDR3 protein. The table has approximately 89,000 distinct CDR3 sequences, 15% to 20% seen once; the top ten hold 5% to 6.5%. As to time point: before trial treatment. The material sequenced was PBMCs, taken before treatment. These TCRs come from a male donor with prostate cancer.

This clonotype was seen many times. The chain combines TRBV7-9 with TRBJ2-5; D perhaps matches TRBD1 (5 bases). Germline CDR1 is SEHNR and CDR2 is FQNEAQ (reference sequence). The CDR3 extends over 17 amino acids. Trimming stripped 1 base from V and 5 bases from J, with 20 bases between. CDR3 DNA: TGTGCCAGCAGCTTAGGCCGCCGGACAATGGGCTGGGAGACCCAGTACTTC. Encoded protein: CASSLGRRTMGWETQYF. Looking up the rest from reference TRBV7-9 and TRBJ2-5 gives the full variable domain: DTGVSQNPRHKITKRGQNVTFRCDPISEHNRLYWYRQTLGQGPEFLTYFQNEAQLEKSRLLSDRFSAERPKGSFSTLEIQRTEQGDSAMYLCASSLGRRTMGWETQYFGPGTRLLVL.

This clonotype appeared many times. The chain combines TRBV7-2 with TRBJ1-3; 10 nucleotides agree with TRBD1. V shed 4 bases and J 4 bases; nucleotides not matched to a gene: 4. Germline CDR1 reads SGHTA; CDR2 reads FQGNSA. The CDR3 spans 15 residues. CDR3 region: CASSSLGQGGNTIYF. DNA of the CDR3: TGTGCCAGCAGCTCACTGGGACAGGGGGGAAACACCATATATTTT.

At least ten counts were recorded for this clonotype. This chain connects TRBV2 to TRBJ1-6; 7 positions match TRBD1. From germline, CDR1 is SNHLY and CDR2 FYNNEI. The CDR3 runs 14 residues. The ends lost 0 bases at V and 10 bases at J; junction bases unmatched: 3. This chain's CDR3 is CASSEAGGRSPLHF. The CDR3 DNA follows: TGTGCCAGCAGTGAAGCAGGGGGCCGGTCACCCCTCCACTTT.

This clonotype has at least ten counts. This sequence joins TRBV29-1 and TRBJ2-1; D may be TRBD1 (5 bases). V was pared by 4 bases and J by 7 bases, with 5 bases between. This CDR3 has 10 residues. CDR1 and CDR2 from the germline V gene are SQVTM and ANQGSEA. For the CDR3, the DNA is TGCAGCGTTGGACAGAATGAGCAGTTCTTC. This encodes CSVGQNEQFF.

This clonotype was counted only a few times. The genes are TRBV29-1 and TRBJ2-1; 13 bases fit TRBD2. Germline lookup yields CDR1 SQVTM and CDR2 ANQGSEA. The V and J ends lost 7 bases and 6 bases, in that order; junction bases with no gene match: 6. The CDR3 contains 14 residues. The CDR3 loop reads CSATTSGRGNEQFF. CDR3 sequence (DNA): TGCAGCGCAACTACTAGCGGGAGGGGCAATGAGCAGTTCTTC.